Following are 8 T cell receptor beta chains from one sample sequenced in a study of T cell responses to AZD1222 COVID-19 vaccine. Clones were sequenced by immunoSEQ multiplex PCR, and TCRdb holds only the in-frame ones, with some missing. The sample includes approximately 160,000 clones, approximately 89% of them seen just once. The material was peripheral blood, obtained on day 0 of AZD1222 vaccination. The source of these receptors is an adult in good health.

The chain couples TRBV6-1 to TRBJ1-1; weak D call: TRBD1 (5 bases). The length of the CDR3 is 15 residues. CDR1 is MNHNS and CDR2 is SASEGT in the germline V gene. V was trimmed by 2 bases and J by 0 bases, leaving 10 bases between them. CDR3 nucleotides: TGTGCCAGCAGTGAATATAACAGGTTGAACACTGAAGCTTTCTTT. Amino acids: CASSEYNRLNTEAFF.

V and J are TRBV6-2 or TRBV6-3 and TRBJ1-6; D gene uncertain. The germline CDR1 and CDR2 sequences are MNHEY and SVGEGT. This CDR3 is built from 16 residues. V was clipped by 5 bases and J by 1 base, with 12 bases between them. The chain's CDR3 is CASSPGEGSYNSPLHF. CDR3 bases: TGTGCCAGCAGTCCCGGGGAAGGATCCTATAATTCACCCCTCCACTTT.

About this clone itself: The identical CDR3 is also encoded by other nucleotide sequences in the sample. The rearrangement uses TRBV6-5 and TRBJ1-1; the match to TRBD1 covers 8 bases. The CDR3 has 13 residues. Germline assignment: CDR1 MNHEY and CDR2 SVGAGI. The V gene end was trimmed by 6 bases and the J gene end by 3 bases; junction bases not matched to a gene: 3. CDR3 sequence (DNA): TGTGCCAGCAGGGACAGGGCGTACACTGAAGCTTTCTTT. It codes for CASRDRAYTEAFF.

V usage is TRBV29-1 and J usage is TRBJ1-1; TRBD1 aligns across 8 bases. V lost 7 bases, J lost 6 bases, and 10 bases stayed unmatched. CDR3 length: 13 amino acids. Germline V gene sequence: CDR1 SQVTM, CDR2 ANQGSEA. The CDR3 region has the DNA TGCAGCGAACGGACAGGGAGTCTGTCTGAAGCTTTCTTT. Amino acids: CSERTGSLSEAFF.

The chain has TRBV5-6 and TRBJ2-7; possible D gene TRBD1, 5 bases. This CDR3 comprises 14 residues. CDR1 SGHDT and CDR2 YYEEEE come from the germline V gene. Trimming removed 0 bases at V and 2 bases at J, with 9 bases between. Written as DNA, the CDR3 is TGTGCCAGCAGCTTGGGATTAGGGGCCTACGAGCAGTACTTC. This encodes CASSLGLGAYEQYF.

The J gene is TRBJ2-3, the V gene TRBV27; possibly TRBD1 or TRBD2 for D (5 bases each). The CDR3 spans 15 residues. V was clipped by 8 bases and J by 2 bases, with 17 bases between them. CDR1 is MNHEY, CDR2 SMNVEV, per germline (reference sequence). CDR3 sequence reads: CASSHQGRSTDTQYF. DNA of the CDR3: TGTGCCAGCTCGCACCAGGGACGGTCCACAGATACGCAGTATTTT.

The CDR3 reads CASSLNRGNTIYF. The CDR3 DNA reads as TGTGCCAGCAGTTTGAACAGGGGGAACACCATATATTTT. The chain employs TRBV12-3 or TRBV12-4 and TRBJ1-3; 8 bases are shared with TRBD1. After removal of 3 bases from V and 7 bases from J, the junction contained 2 bases not matched to a gene. This CDR3 has 13 amino acids.

This clone was observed a single time. This rearrangement joins TRBV3-1 (or the pseudogene TRBV3-2) to TRBJ1-2; D is unresolved. The CDR3 sequence is 15 residues long. Germline-derived CDR1 and CDR2 are LGHDT and YNNKEL (reference sequence). Trimming removed 2 bases at V and 8 bases at J, with 18 bases between. The CDR3 DNA reads as TGTGCCAGCAGCCAACTGATGCGGGATGGCAAGGGCTACACCTTC. Encoded protein: CASSQLMRDGKGYTF.